This T cell receptor (beta chain) emerged from a study of blood T cell repertoires in COVID-19. This table comes from immunoSEQ multiplex PCR, and its TCRdb copy is limited to in-frame clones, with some not included. The sample has approximately 28,000 clones; 90% are singletons. This CDR3 has 17 amino acids. With V trimmed by 1 base and J by 1 base, 5 bases remained unmatched. Per germline, CDR1 LGHNA and CDR2 YNFKEQ. The genes are TRBV4-2 and TRBJ2-5, with TRBD2 identical over 11 bases. The clonotype originates from a man in his 70s with active or convalescent COVID-19. The sequenced sample was peripheral blood. The CDR3 DNA reads TGTGCCAGCAGCCAAGGGGATCTAGCGGGGGGCCAAGAGACCCAGTACTTC. Amino acids: CASSQGDLAGGQETQYF.